Ten or more counts support the clone carrying this T cell receptor beta chain. Its matching antigen is unknown. TCRdb reprocessed the reads via MiXCR and lists one record per CDR3 protein. The sample yields about 130,000 distinct CDR3 sequences, about 31% seen once. The germline gives CDR1 SGHTA, CDR2 FQGNSA. The CDR3 extends over 15 amino acids. V was pared by 5 bases and J by 5 bases, with 16 bases between. The entry originates in a study of T cell repertoires in cytomegalovirus infection. In the study overall: HLA-B-restricted CMV epitopes that are well studied, plus recently identified HLA-C-restricted ones, were used by the study. An indication of both CMV infection and matching HLA type came from public TCR beta signatures. Study-wide points: Within the response measured ex vivo, HLA-C-restricted CMV-specific TCR beta clonotypes were dominant. Frequencies of public TCR beta families were cumulated, and this identified carriers of CMV plus the relevant HLA.

The clonotype comes from a human donor in good health (CMV status not recorded). Some clones in this sample may be carry-over from other donors' samples. Sequencing used CD8+ T cells from cultured PBMCs, obtained from culture after CMV antigen stimulation. The V gene is TRBV7-2, the J gene TRBJ2-1; D is possibly TRBD2 (6 bases). CDR3 residues: CASSDVTGVNNEQFF. CDR3 in DNA: TGTGCCAGCAGCGACGTGACGGGGGTGAACAATGAGCAGTTCTTC. The full variable domain, completed using reference TRBV7-2 and TRBJ2-1, is GAGVSQSPSNKVTEKGKDVELRCDPISGHTALYWYRQSLGQGLEFLIYFQGNSAPDKSGLPSDRFSAERTGGSVSTLTIQRTQQEDSAVYLCASSDVTGVNNEQFFGPGTRLTVL.